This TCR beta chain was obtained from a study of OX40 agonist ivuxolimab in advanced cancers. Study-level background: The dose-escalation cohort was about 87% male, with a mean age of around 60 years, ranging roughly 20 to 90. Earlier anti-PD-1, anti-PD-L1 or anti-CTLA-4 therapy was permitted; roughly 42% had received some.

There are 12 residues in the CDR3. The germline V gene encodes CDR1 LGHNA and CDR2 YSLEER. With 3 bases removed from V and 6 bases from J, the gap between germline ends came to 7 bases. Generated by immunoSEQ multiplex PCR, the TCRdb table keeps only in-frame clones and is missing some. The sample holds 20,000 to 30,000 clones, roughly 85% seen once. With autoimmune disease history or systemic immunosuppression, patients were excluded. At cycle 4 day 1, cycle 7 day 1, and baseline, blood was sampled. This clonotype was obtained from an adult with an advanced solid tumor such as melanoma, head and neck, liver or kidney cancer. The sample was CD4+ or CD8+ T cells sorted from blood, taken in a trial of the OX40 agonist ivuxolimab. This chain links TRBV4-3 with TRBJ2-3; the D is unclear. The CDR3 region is CASSHPGDTQYF. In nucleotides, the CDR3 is TGCGCCAGCAGCCACCCGGGTGATACGCAGTATTTT.